This TCR beta chain was captured in a study of identifying expanded T cells in peripheral blood. Here immunoSEQ multiplex PCR was the method, and the copy in TCRdb shows in-frame clones only, minus some. The repertoire holds roughly 100,000 clones, more than 85% seen once, with roughly 17% in the top ten. This CDR3 spans 18 amino acids. The trim removed 4 bases at V and 2 bases at J, leaving 10 bases unmatched. Germline V gene data show CDR1 as SGHKS and CDR2 as YYEKEE (reference sequence). The chain couples TRBV5-5 to TRBJ2-6, with 9 bases aligning to TRBD1. The clonotype originates from a person aged 18 to 69 in good health. Sample: blood. CDR3 nucleotide sequence: TGTGCCAGCAGCCCGGGTCTAGGACAGGGGACTGGGGCCAACGTCCTGACTTTC. Its translation is CASSPGLGQGTGANVLTF.